Sequencing of this TCR beta chain was carried out in a study of T-cell memory formation after mild COVID-19. Study-wide findings and caveats: Clones shrinking between day 15 and 85 showed a balanced CD4/CD8 split, and those that grew later tilted toward CD4+. Proof of SARS-CoV-2 specificity was absent for the second-wave clones that crested on day 37. Some responding clones appeared in pre-infection memory, suggesting cross-reactive memory joined.

J lost 1 base, V lost 5 bases, and 5 bases had no gene match. The CDR3 spans 18 residues. Sample barcodes and UMIs were carried by the TCR alpha and TCR beta cDNA libraries that 5'RACE generated with constant-segment primers. TCRdb processed the 5' RACE reads anew with MiXCR; each CDR3 protein has one entry. The sample consists of about 160,000 distinct CDR3 sequences, roughly 28% of them appearing once. Details on this clonotype: Its antigen is still unknown.

Source material: PBMCs or a T cell subset sorted from them (not recorded which). The chain combines TRBV12-3 or TRBV12-4 with TRBJ2-4, with 16 bases lining up with TRBD2. This receptor was obtained from an adult woman who had mild COVID-19 (a few samples of this study predate the infection). Cell type and time point are not known. CDR3 loop: CASSGGLAGGLAKNIQYF. In DNA form, the CDR3 reads TGTGCCAGCAGTGGGGGACTAGCGGGAGGGCTTGCCAAAAACATTCAGTACTTC.